This T cell receptor beta chain was captured in a study of T cell responses to AZD1222 COVID-19 vaccine. Study summary: Pooled in the analysis were second doses at about 4 or about 12 weeks.

TCRdb keeps only in-frame clones here, not all; method: immunoSEQ multiplex PCR. Altogether about 100,000 clones are present, about 87% being singletons, with the ten largest covering 15%. Points from the study as a whole: The CD4 TCRs associated with vaccination extended across spike and predominated at 160-218 and 743-854. Only a handful of AZD1222 recipients, several in all, had baseline seropositivity.

CDR1 SEHNR and CDR2 FQNEAQ come from the germline V gene (reference sequence). The CDR3 runs 17 residues. With 6 bases clipped from V and 9 bases from J, the junction kept 13 bases outside the gene matches. This clone has only one observation. Its specificity is unknown. The V gene is TRBV7-9, the J gene TRBJ2-1, with 14 nucleotides matching TRBD2. The material was peripheral blood, obtained on day 0 of AZD1222 vaccination. The sequence came from an adult in good health. CDR3 coding DNA: TGTGCCAGCAGTTCAACCGGGACTAGCGGGAGAAGAAGTGAGCAGTTCTTC. Its protein product is CASSSTGTSGRRSEQFF.